This TCR beta chain was sequenced during a study of blood T cell repertoires in COVID-19. V was cut by 3 bases and J by 7 bases, with 22 bases left in between. Germline assignment: CDR1 KGHSH and CDR2 LQKENI. This CDR3 is built from 16 residues. Profiled with immunoSEQ multiplex PCR; TCRdb holds only in-frame clones, not every one. The profile shows 450,000 or so clones, roughly 91% of them singletons. The J gene is TRBJ2-7, the V gene TRBV18, with a possible D match to TRBD1 (5 bases). The source of this sequence is a man between 18 and 35 years old who had recovered from COVID-19. What was sequenced was PBMCs or T cells enriched from blood (not recorded which). The CDR3 region is CASSPQRTNTYEEQYF. The CDR3 DNA is TGTGCCAGCTCACCCCAACGGACAAACACCTACGAGGAGCAGTACTTC.